Below, one T cell receptor (beta chain) is given with its context. This entry is derived from a study of blood T cell repertoires in COVID-19. Turning to the study itself: The origin of the acute and convalescent COVID-19 samples was the United States, Italy and Spain.

The protocol was immunoSEQ multiplex PCR, while the TCRdb copy is restricted to in-frame clones and leaves out a portion. The sample contains 150,000 to 200,000 clones, approximately 80% of which appear only once. The CDR3 has 16 residues. Germline CDR1 is SGHNT and CDR2 is YENEEA. Trimming cost V 1 base and J 3 bases, with 13 bases left between them. V gene TRBV11-3 combines with J gene TRBJ2-1; possibly TRBD1 for D (5 bases). The sequence was obtained from a woman aged 80 or over with COVID-19, enrolled during active disease. Sequencing input: peripheral blood. The chain's CDR3 is CASSLGGVGLYNEQFF. The CDR3 DNA reads as TGTGCCAGCAGCTTAGGTGGGGTGGGGCTCTACAATGAGCAGTTCTTC.